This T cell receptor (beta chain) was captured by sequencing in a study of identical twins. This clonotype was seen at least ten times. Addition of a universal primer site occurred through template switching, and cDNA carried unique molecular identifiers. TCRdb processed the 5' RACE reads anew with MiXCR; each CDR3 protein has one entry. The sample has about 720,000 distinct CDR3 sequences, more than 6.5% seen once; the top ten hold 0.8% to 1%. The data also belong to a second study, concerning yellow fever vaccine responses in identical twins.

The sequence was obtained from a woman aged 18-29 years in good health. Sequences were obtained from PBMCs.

CDR3 bases: TGTGCCAGCAGCATCCGAGTAAGGGGTGCCGGGGAGCTGTTTTTT. Protein product: CASSIRVRGAGELFF. J is TRBJ2-2 and V is TRBV12-3 or TRBV12-4; D perhaps matches TRBD1 (5 bases). V lost 6 bases and J lost 6, with 17 bases in between. CDR3 size: 15 residues.